This passage covers 5 T cell receptor beta chains from one sample sequenced in a study of blood T cell repertoires in COVID-19. The assay was immunoSEQ multiplex PCR, and TCRdb's table has in-frame clones only and misses some. The sample carries 200,000 to 250,000 clones, about 86% recorded once. The specimen was peripheral blood. Receptors originate from a woman aged 30 to 39 who had recovered from COVID-19.

Here the CDR3 DNA reads TGTGCCATCAGGAACCAGGGGGCGGGAGACACCGGGGAGCTGTTTTTT. This encodes CAIRNQGAGDTGELFF. The chain recombines TRBV10-3 with TRBJ2-2; possible D gene TRBD1, 8 bases. V was pared by 6 bases and J by 3 bases, with 17 bases between. This CDR3 has 16 residues. Germline V CDR1 and CDR2: ENHRY, SYGVKD.

This sequence joins TRBV12-5 and TRBJ1-1, with TRBD1 identical over 7 bases. Germline loops: CDR1 LGHNT, CDR2 FRNRAP. The V gene end was trimmed by 3 bases and the J gene end by 0 bases; junction bases not matched to a gene: 7. CDR3 length equals 16 residues. CDR3 sequence (DNA): TGTGCTAGTGGTTTAAGGGCAGGGGGGCTGAACACTGAAGCTTTCTTT. It encodes CASGLRAGGLNTEAFF. The variable domain in full, with the rest retrieved from reference TRBV12-5 and TRBJ1-1, is DARVTQTPRHKVTEMGQEVTMRCQPILGHNTVFWYRQTMMQGLELLAYFRNRAPLDDSGMPKDRFSAEMPDATLATLKIQPSEPRDSAVYFCASGLRAGGLNTEAFFGQGTRLTVV.

V usage is TRBV5-6 and J usage is TRBJ2-3; D may be TRBD1 (6 bases). The length of the CDR3 is 15 residues. CDR1 and CDR2 from the germline V gene are SGHDT and YYEEEE. The V and J ends lost 0 bases and 5 bases respectively, with 13 bases between them. The CDR3 sequence: CASSLDGQGIDTQYF. Here the CDR3 DNA reads TGTGCCAGCAGCTTGGACGGGCAGGGGATAGATACGCAGTATTTT.

The V and J genes are TRBV5-1 and TRBJ2-7, with 8 bases matching TRBD2. Germline V gene sequence: CDR1 SGHRS, CDR2 YFSETQ. The V segment lost 2 bases and the J segment 1 base; nucleotides outside the gene matches: 2. This CDR3 has 14 residues. The CDR3 DNA sequence: TGCGCCAGCAGCTTACTAGCGGTATCCTACGAGCAGTACTTC. This sequence encodes CASSLLAVSYEQYF.

The chain has TRBV6-1 and TRBJ1-5; D may be TRBD1 (6 bases). The V end was cut by 4 bases, the J end by 6 bases, with 19 bases between. Germline assignment: CDR1 MNHNS and CDR2 SASEGT. The CDR3 totals 16 residues. In DNA form, the CDR3 reads TGTGCCAGCAGTGCGCGACAGGTGGTGGGAATTCAGCCCCAGCATTTT. This sequence encodes CASSARQVVGIQPQHF.